The source of this T cell receptor beta chain is a study of T cell repertoires in cytomegalovirus infection. As for the study in general: CMV infection and matching HLA type were both indicated by public TCR beta signatures.

This clonotype is termed medium-sized. TCRdb recomputed calls from the reads with MiXCR, one row per CDR3 protein. The table lists 76,000 or so distinct CDR3 sequences, more than 3% of them singletons. The CDR3 has 16 amino acids. The ends were cut back, 5 bases at V and 4 bases at J, with 18 bases in the middle. The germline gives CDR1 SGHTA, CDR2 FQGNSA. Source material: PBMCs. The chain employs TRBV7-2 and TRBJ1-5; TRBD1 might be the D (6 bases). The clonotype comes from a human donor in good health (CMV status not recorded). Some clones in this sample may be carry-over from other donors' samples. The CDR3 region has the DNA TGTGCCAGCAGCCCCCAACAGGGTTTGGGAAATCAGCCCCAGCATTTT. Translated: CASSPQQGLGNQPQHF.